Each of the 25 T cell receptor beta chains below was sequenced from the same sample in a study of blood T cell repertoires in COVID-19. Sequencing was performed with immunoSEQ multiplex PCR; in TCRdb, only in-frame clones are kept and a portion is missing. This sample carries around 67,000 clones, about nine tenths of them seen once, and the ten largest clones take 8% to 9.5%. The source material was peripheral blood. Receptors were obtained from a man between 45 and 60 years old with active COVID-19.

The count of this clone is one. The V call is TRBV5-6, the J call TRBJ2-7; 7 bases agree with TRBD2. The CDR3 is 18 residues long. The trim removed 3 bases at V and 11 bases at J, leaving 26 bases unmatched. Germline V CDR1 and CDR2: SGHDT, YYEEEE. Here the CDR3 reads CASSYLDEGRASRGREYF. The CDR3 region has the DNA TGTGCCAGCAGCTACCTCGATGAGGGGAGGGCCTCGCGGGGCCGGGAGTACTTC. Full variable domain (remainder filled in from reference TRBV5-6 and TRBJ2-7): DAGVTQSPTHLIKTRGQQVTLRCSPKSGHDTVSWYQQALGQGPQFIFQYYEEEERQRGNFPDRFSGHQFPNYSSELNVNALLLGDSALYLCASSYLDEGRASRGREYFGPGTRLTVT.

The chain couples TRBV27 to TRBJ2-3; 10 nucleotides agree with TRBD2. J lost 5 bases, V lost 5 bases, and 10 bases had no gene match. Germline assignment: CDR1 MNHEY and CDR2 SMNVEV (reference sequence). The CDR3 spans 16 residues. The CDR3 spells CASSPTAGGPQDTQYF. In nucleotides, the CDR3 is TGTGCCAGCAGTCCAACAGCGGGGGGGCCTCAAGATACGCAGTATTTT.

The chain couples TRBV7-9 to TRBJ2-5; 8 nucleotides agree with TRBD2. The CDR3 has 17 residues. The germline V gene has CDR1 SEHNR and CDR2 FQNEAQ (reference sequence). The ends lost 5 bases at V and 1 base at J; junction bases unmatched: 12. CDR3 coding DNA: TGTGCCAGCAGCCAGCCTAAGAGCGGGAGTATCCAAGAGACCCAGTACTTC. Residues: CASSQPKSGSIQETQYF.

The rearrangement links TRBV12-3 or TRBV12-4 to TRBJ1-6, with no clear D. Trimming left V 3 bases short and J 13 bases short, with 13 bases between. The CDR3 has 13 amino acids. The CDR3: CASSLRGPDPLHF. CDR3 nucleotides: TGTGCCAGCAGTTTGCGCGGTCCAGATCCCCTCCACTTT.

V and J are TRBV2 and TRBJ2-7, with TRBD1 matching 8 bases. This CDR3 contains 13 residues. The junction had 8 bases not matched to a gene; V was cut back by 7 bases and J by 6 bases. CDR1 and CDR2 from the germline V gene are SNHLY and FYNNEI. The CDR3 DNA reads TGTGCCAGCACTCAGGACAGGGCCAGCGAGCAGTACTTC. Residues: CASTQDRASEQYF.

The CDR3 coding sequence is TGTGCCAGCAGACCCCGGACTAGCGGGTACAATGAGCAGTTCTTC. It translates to CASRPRTSGYNEQFF. The chain recombines TRBV5-8 with TRBJ2-1, with 11 bases identical to TRBD2. V dropped 5 bases and J dropped 4; count of bases not matched to a gene: 5. The CDR3 is 15 residues long. Germline V lookup: CDR1 SGHTS, CDR2 YDEGEE.

The rearrangement uses TRBV6-5 and TRBJ2-7; TRBD1 matches 8 bases. The length of the CDR3 is 14 residues. In germline, CDR1 is MNHEY, CDR2 SVGAGI. V lost 7 bases to trimming and J lost 2 bases; unmatched junction nucleotides: 7. The CDR3 DNA is TGTGCCAGCACCCCTTACAGGGGGGCCTACGAGCAGTACTTC. It encodes CASTPYRGAYEQYF.

The chain employs TRBV30 and TRBJ1-6; possible D gene TRBD1, 6 bases. The ends were cut back, 3 bases at V and 11 bases at J, with 11 bases in the middle. Germline assignment: CDR1 GTSNPN and CDR2 SVGIG (reference sequence). CDR3 length: 12 amino acids. The chain's CDR3 is CAWRREGAPLHF. The CDR3 nucleotides are TGTGCCTGGAGGCGTGAGGGGGCACCCCTCCACTTT.

The genes are TRBV6-5 and TRBJ1-1, with TRBD1 matching 7 bases. Germline V gives CDR1 MNHEY, CDR2 SVGAGI. CDR3 size: 13 residues. Trimming took 6 bases from V and 13 from J; bases not matched to a gene: 14. As DNA, the CDR3 is TGTGCCAGCAGCGCCCACTTACCACAGGGGCTTTTCTTT. Its translation is CASSAHLPQGLFF.

This chain uses TRBV19 with TRBJ2-1; 8 bases line up with TRBD2. This CDR3 is 16 amino acids long. J lost 2 bases, V lost 3 bases, and 6 bases had no gene match. Germline CDR1 reads LNHDA; CDR2 reads SQIVND (reference sequence). Here the CDR3 reads CASSINGGATYNEQFF. The CDR3 DNA reads as TGTGCCAGTAGTATCAACGGGGGGGCGACCTACAATGAGCAGTTCTTC.

The V and J genes are TRBV5-1 and TRBJ1-3, with D perhaps matching TRBD1 (5 bases). V was trimmed by 4 bases and J by 4 bases, leaving 12 bases between them. CDR1 is SGHRS, CDR2 YFSETQ, per germline. The CDR3 has 14 residues. CDR3 amino acids: CASSPSGGGNTIYF. The CDR3 nucleotides read TGCGCCAGCAGCCCCTCCGGGGGAGGAAACACCATATATTTT.

The V gene is TRBV28, the J gene TRBJ2-5; 7 nucleotides agree with TRBD1. CDR1 and CDR2 from the germline V gene are MDHEN and SYDVKM. The V and J ends lost 5 bases and 6 bases, in that order; junction bases with no gene match: 3. The CDR3 is 12 amino acids. CDR3 region: CASSTDRKTQYF. The CDR3 DNA reads TGTGCCAGCAGTACGGACAGGAAGACCCAGTACTTC.

J is TRBJ2-3 and V is TRBV10-1, with 8 bases that match TRBD1. Germline loops: CDR1 WNHNN, CDR2 SYGVQD (reference sequence). J was trimmed by 2 bases and V by 6 bases; bases with no gene match: 4. CDR3 length equals 14 residues. This CDR3 reads CASSGQGYTDTQYF. For the CDR3, the DNA is TGCGCCAGCAGCGGACAGGGATACACAGATACGCAGTATTTT.

The CDR3 DNA is TGTGCCAGCAGCTTCGGGACAGTACAAGAGACCCAGTACTTC. This sequence encodes CASSFGTVQETQYF. V is TRBV7-9 and J is TRBJ2-5; 7 positions agree with TRBD1. The CDR3 contains 14 residues. CDR1 is SEHNR and CDR2 is FQNEAQ in the germline V gene (reference sequence). After removal of 3 bases from V and 2 bases from J, the junction contained 3 bases not matched to a gene.

The chain is built from TRBV20-1 and TRBJ2-3; the D gene is possibly TRBD2 (7 bases). CDR1 and CDR2 from the germline V gene are DFQATT and SNEGSKA (reference sequence). The CDR3 length is 13 residues. Trimming pared 3 bases from V and 4 bases from J, leaving 11 bases between. The CDR3 spells CSASLGGPDTQYF. CDR3 nucleotide sequence: TGCAGTGCTAGTTTGGGGGGGCCAGATACGCAGTATTTT.

The chain is built from TRBV7-2 and TRBJ2-7; the match to TRBD2 covers 7 bases. Germline trimming cut 7 bases from V and 6 bases from J; bases unmatched to any gene: 9. The CDR3 is 13 residues long. Germline V gene lookup returns CDR1 SGHTA and CDR2 FQGNSA. CDR3 residues: CASTYGGGVEQYF. CDR3 nucleotide sequence: TGTGCCAGCACCTATGGGGGAGGGGTCGAGCAGTACTTC.

The sample holds one count of this clone. The chain is built from TRBV5-6 and TRBJ1-4; the D gene is possibly TRBD1 (5 bases). Germline CDR1 reads SGHDT; CDR2 reads YYEEEE. The V end was cut by 2 bases, the J end by 8 bases, with 13 bases between. This CDR3 spans 14 amino acids. The CDR3 region has the DNA TGTGCCAGCAGCTTAACTGGGGCCCAGGAAAAACTGTTTTTT. It translates to CASSLTGAQEKLFF.

The V call is TRBV11-2, the J call TRBJ2-3; possibly TRBD1 for D (5 bases). The V gene's germline CDR1 is SGHAT and CDR2 FQNNGV. This CDR3 contains 16 residues. V lost 5 bases and J 2 bases, leaving 17 bases between the germline ends. The CDR3: CASSPQGSLLTDTQYF. DNA for the CDR3: TGTGCCAGCAGCCCCCAGGGCTCTCTGCTCACAGATACGCAGTATTTT.

This clone was recorded a few times. This rearrangement joins TRBV6-6 to TRBJ1-2; D is unresolved. The CDR3 loop spans 12 amino acids. The V and J ends lost 4 bases and 6 bases respectively, with 9 bases between them. CDR1 is MNHNY, CDR2 SVGAGI, per germline (reference sequence). The CDR3 is CASSFLPDGYTF. The CDR3 bases are TGTGCCAGCAGTTTCCTCCCTGATGGCTACACCTTC.

A note on this clone: The same CDR3 also results from other DNA sequences found in this sample. The rearrangement links TRBV5-1 to TRBJ1-3; TRBD1 might be the D (5 bases). From germline, CDR1 is SGHRS and CDR2 YFSETQ. The CDR3 is 16 residues long. V was cut by 4 bases and J by 0 bases, with 14 bases left in between. The CDR3, as DNA: TGCGCCAGCAGCCCGCAGCAGGGTAACTCTGGAAACACCATATATTTT. Amino acid sequence: CASSPQQGNSGNTIYF.

This clone was counted once. The gene calls are TRBV6-4 and TRBJ1-1; TRBD1 is a possible D gene (5 bases). Per the germline V gene, CDR1 is MRHNA and CDR2 is SNTAGT. The CDR3 has 16 residues. Trimming took off 8 bases at V and 0 bases at J, with 19 bases between the two ends. CDR3 sequence: CASPARREGMNTEAFF. DNA of the CDR3: TGTGCCAGCCCGGCACGCAGGGAGGGCATGAACACTGAAGCTTTCTTT.

The chain links TRBV5-1 to TRBJ1-2; 7 positions match TRBD1. Germline assignment: CDR1 SGHRS and CDR2 YFSETQ. V gave up 0 bases and J gave up 4 bases; unmatched junction bases: 9. The CDR3 is 16 residues long. This CDR3 reads CASSLGAGGIGYGYTF. CDR3 nucleotides: TGCGCCAGCAGCTTGGGGGCAGGGGGAATCGGCTATGGCTACACCTTC.

The chain employs TRBV5-6 and TRBJ2-2; D is undetermined. Germline V lookup: CDR1 SGHDT, CDR2 YYEEEE. The CDR3 contains 14 residues. V lost 5 bases to trimming and J lost 1 base, with 9 bases between them. The CDR3 region is CASRLAGNTGELFF. The CDR3 coding sequence is TGTGCCAGCAGACTTGCAGGGAACACCGGGGAGCTGTTTTTT.

CDR3 nucleotides: TGTGCCAGCAGTTTAAAGGGGGATACACCCCTCCACTTT. It yields the protein CASSLKGDTPLHF. The V call is TRBV12-3 or TRBV12-4, the J call TRBJ1-6, with TRBD1 as a possible D gene (6 bases). Between the trimmed V and J ends, which lost 2 bases and 11 bases, there was a span of 10 bases. This CDR3 has 13 amino acids.

The gene calls are TRBV5-1 and TRBJ1-1; 8 bases agree with TRBD1. Germline V gene sequence: CDR1 SGHRS, CDR2 YFSETQ. J gave up 3 bases and V 5 bases, and 6 bases lay outside the gene matches. The CDR3 loop spans 14 amino acids. CDR3 in amino acids: CASSITGGDTEAFF. In DNA, the CDR3 is TGCGCCAGCAGTATCACAGGGGGGGACACTGAAGCTTTCTTT.